This T cell receptor (beta chain) was identified during a study of breast tumors, draining lymph nodes, adjacent tissues. Broader study findings: Findings are consistent with lymph node origin and intratumoral expansion of most tumor T cells. That most tumor T cells come from lymph nodes remained unproven.

Many counts were recorded for this clonotype. Its antigen is not known. Per germline, CDR1 LGHNA and CDR2 YSLEER. CDR3 size: 16 residues. With 0 bases removed from V and 1 base from J, the gap between germline ends came to 11 bases. TCRdb re-called the multiplex PCR reads through MiXCR, storing one row per CDR3 protein. Of around 300,000 distinct CDR3 sequences in the sample, more than 30% are singletons; the top ten hold more than 0.85%. The lymph nodes were axillary draining lymph nodes from breast cancer patients. The chain links TRBV4-3 to TRBJ2-3, with D hard to call. The sequenced sample consisted of axillary lymph node tissue. The source is a female donor with breast cancer. Some clones in this sample may be carry-over from other donors' samples. CDR3 sequence reads: CASSQEIIMRTDTQYF. The CDR3 DNA reads as TGCGCCAGCAGCCAAGAGATTATAATGCGCACAGATACGCAGTATTTT.